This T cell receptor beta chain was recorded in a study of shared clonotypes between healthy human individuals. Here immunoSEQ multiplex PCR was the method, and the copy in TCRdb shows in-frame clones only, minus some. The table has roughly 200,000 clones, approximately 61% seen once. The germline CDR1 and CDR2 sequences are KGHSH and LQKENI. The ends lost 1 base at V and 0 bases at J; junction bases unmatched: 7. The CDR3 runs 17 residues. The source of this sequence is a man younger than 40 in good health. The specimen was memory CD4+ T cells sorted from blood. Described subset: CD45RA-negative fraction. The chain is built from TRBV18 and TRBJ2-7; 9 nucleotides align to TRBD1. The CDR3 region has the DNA TGTGCCAGCTCACCACAGCGGACAGGGGCTTTCTCCTACGAGCAGTACTTC. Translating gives CASSPQRTGAFSYEQYF. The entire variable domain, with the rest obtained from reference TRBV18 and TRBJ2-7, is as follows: NAGVMQNPRHLVRRRGQEARLRCSPMKGHSHVYWYRQLPEEGLKFMVYLQKENIIDESGMPKERFSAEFPKEGPSILRIQQVVRGDSAAYFCASSPQRTGAFSYEQYFGPGTRLTVT.